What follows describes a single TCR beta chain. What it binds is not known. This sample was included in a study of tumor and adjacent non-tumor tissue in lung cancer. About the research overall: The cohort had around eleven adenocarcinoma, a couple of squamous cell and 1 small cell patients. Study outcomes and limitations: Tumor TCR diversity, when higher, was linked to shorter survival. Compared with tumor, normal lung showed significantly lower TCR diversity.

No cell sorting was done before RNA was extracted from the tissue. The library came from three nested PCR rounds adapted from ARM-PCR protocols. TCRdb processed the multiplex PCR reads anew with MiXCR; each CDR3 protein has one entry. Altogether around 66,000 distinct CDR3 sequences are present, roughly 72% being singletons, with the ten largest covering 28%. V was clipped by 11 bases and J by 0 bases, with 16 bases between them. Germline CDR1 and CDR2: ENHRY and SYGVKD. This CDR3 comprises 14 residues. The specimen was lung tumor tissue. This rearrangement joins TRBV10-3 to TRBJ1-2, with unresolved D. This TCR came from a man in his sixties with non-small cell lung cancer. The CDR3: CAVSKPEANYGYTF. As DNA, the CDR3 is TGTGCCGTTAGTAAGCCAGAAGCTAACTATGGCTACACCTTC.